The T cell receptor (beta chain) described here comes from a study of blood T cell repertoires in COVID-19. Study at large: T cells, B-cell-depleted T cells, or PBMCs provided the cDNA or gDNA that served as material.

With 4 bases clipped from V and 8 bases from J, the junction kept 4 bases outside the gene matches. This CDR3 spans 14 amino acids. The germline V gene has CDR1 SNHLY and CDR2 FYNNEI. Per the original methods: Estimation of nucleated cell counts was performed using reference gene primer amplification. Produced via immunoSEQ multiplex PCR; TCRdb's table is partial and in-frame only. The DNA gave D and trimming, while V, J and clone size come from that table. The sample has approximately 210,000 clones, 70% to 90% seen once; the top ten hold approximately 0.66%. This receptor was obtained from a man aged 35 to 55 with acute or convalescent COVID-19. The rearrangement uses TRBV2 and TRBJ1-4; 10 positions match TRBD1. The specimen sequenced was peripheral blood. CDR3 sequence reads: CASSGGTGDEKLFF. CDR3 DNA: TGTGCCAGCAGTGGGGGGACAGGGGACGAAAAACTGTTTTTT.